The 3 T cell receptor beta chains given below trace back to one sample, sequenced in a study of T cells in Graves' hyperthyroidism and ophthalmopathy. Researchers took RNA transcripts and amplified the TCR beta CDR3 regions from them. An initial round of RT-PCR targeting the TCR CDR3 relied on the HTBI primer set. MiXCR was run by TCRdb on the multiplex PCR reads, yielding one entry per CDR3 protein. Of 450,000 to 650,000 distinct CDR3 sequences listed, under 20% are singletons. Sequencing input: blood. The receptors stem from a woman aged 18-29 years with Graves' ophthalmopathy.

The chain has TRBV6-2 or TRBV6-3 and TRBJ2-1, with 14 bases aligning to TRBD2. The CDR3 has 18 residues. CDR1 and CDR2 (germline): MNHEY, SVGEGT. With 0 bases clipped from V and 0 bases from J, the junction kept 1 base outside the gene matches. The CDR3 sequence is CASSYSTSGGASYNEQFF. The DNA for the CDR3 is TGTGCCAGCAGTTACTCGACTAGCGGGGGGGCCTCCTACAATGAGCAGTTCTTC.

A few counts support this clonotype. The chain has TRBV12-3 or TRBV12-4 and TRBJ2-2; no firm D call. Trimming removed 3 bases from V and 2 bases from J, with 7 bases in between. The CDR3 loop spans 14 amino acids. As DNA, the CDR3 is TGTGCCAGCAGTTTTCGACCTAACACCGGGGAGCTGTTTTTT. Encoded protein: CASSFRPNTGELFF.

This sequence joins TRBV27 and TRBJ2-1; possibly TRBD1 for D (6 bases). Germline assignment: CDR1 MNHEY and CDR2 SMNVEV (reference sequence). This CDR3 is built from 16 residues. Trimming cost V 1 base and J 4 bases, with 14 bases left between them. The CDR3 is CASSLWGGTPYNEQFF. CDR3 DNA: TGTGCCAGCAGTTTATGGGGTGGGACACCTTACAATGAGCAGTTCTTC.